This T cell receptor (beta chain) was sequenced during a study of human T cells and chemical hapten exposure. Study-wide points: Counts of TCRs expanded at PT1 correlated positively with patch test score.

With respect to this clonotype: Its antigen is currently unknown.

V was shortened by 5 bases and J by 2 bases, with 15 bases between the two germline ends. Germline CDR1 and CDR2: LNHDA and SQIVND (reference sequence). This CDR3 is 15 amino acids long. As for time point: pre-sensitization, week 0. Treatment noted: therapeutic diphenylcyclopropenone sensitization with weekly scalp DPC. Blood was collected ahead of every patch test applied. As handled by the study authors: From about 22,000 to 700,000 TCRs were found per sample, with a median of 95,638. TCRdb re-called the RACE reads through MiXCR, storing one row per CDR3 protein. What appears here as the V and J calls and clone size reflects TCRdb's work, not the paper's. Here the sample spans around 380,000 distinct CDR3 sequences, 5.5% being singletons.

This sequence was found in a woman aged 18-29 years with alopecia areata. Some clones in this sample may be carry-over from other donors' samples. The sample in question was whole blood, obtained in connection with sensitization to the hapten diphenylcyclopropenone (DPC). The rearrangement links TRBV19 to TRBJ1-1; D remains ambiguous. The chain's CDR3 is CASSGRGSGNTEAFF. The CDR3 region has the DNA TGTGCCAGTAGTGGACGTGGATCGGGCAACACTGAAGCTTTCTTT. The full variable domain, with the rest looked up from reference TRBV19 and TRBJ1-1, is DGGITQSPKYLFRKEGQNVTLSCEQNLNHDAMYWYRQDPGQGLRLIYYSQIVNDFQKGDIAEGYSVSREKKESFPLTVTSAQKNPTAFYLCASSGRGSGNTEAFFGQGTRLTVV.